Below are 17 T cell receptor beta chains sequenced from a single sample in a study of cytomegalovirus exposure and HLA in healthy donors. TCRdb keeps only in-frame clones here, not all; method: immunoSEQ multiplex PCR. The sample holds some 350,000 clones, about nine tenths seen once. Specimen: PBMCs. These TCRs come from a young woman in good health and CMV-seropositive.

The chain joins TRBV30 to TRBJ2-5; TRBD2 is a possible D gene (6 bases). The germline V gene encodes CDR1 GTSNPN and CDR2 SVGIG (reference sequence). The CDR3 is 18 amino acids. V lost 0 bases and J lost 9, with 29 bases in between. This CDR3 is CAWSVRRDPPNFSTAQYF. For the CDR3, the DNA is TGTGCCTGGAGTGTACGGAGGGATCCACCTAATTTTTCGACGGCCCAGTACTTC. The whole variable domain, remainder taken from reference TRBV30 and TRBJ2-5, is SQTIHQWPATLVQPVGSPLSLECTVEGTSNPNLYWYRQAAGRGLQLLFYSVGIGQISSEVPQNLSASRPQDRQFILSSKKLLLSDSGFYLCAWSVRRDPPNFSTAQYFGPGTRLLVL.

This chain uses TRBV4-1 with TRBJ1-5; D is unresolved. The CDR3 runs to 13 residues. Trimming removed 0 bases at V and 7 bases at J, with 7 bases between. The V gene's germline CDR1 is MGHRA and CDR2 YSYEKL. The CDR3 DNA is TGCGCCAGCAGCCAAGAGTCGGTACAGCCCCAGCATTTT. Protein sequence: CASSQESVQPQHF.

V is TRBV7-3 and J is TRBJ1-1; D is undetermined. The CDR3 consists of 17 residues. Trimming stripped 5 bases from V and 1 base from J, with 20 bases between. In germline, CDR1 is SGHTA, CDR2 FQGTGA. The CDR3 reads CASSPYLTGVKNTEAFF. CDR3 sequence (DNA): TGTGCCAGCAGCCCCTACCTGACGGGTGTCAAGAACACTGAAGCTTTCTTT.

This clone was picked up a small number of times. The chain couples TRBV6-5 to TRBJ2-2; D is possibly TRBD1 (5 bases). The CDR3 has 13 residues. The germline CDR1 and CDR2 sequences are MNHEY and SVGAGI. V dropped 8 bases and J dropped 5 bases, with 12 bases sitting between them. The CDR3 loop is CASGQKFTGELFF. The CDR3 DNA follows: TGTGCCAGCGGACAAAAATTTACCGGGGAGCTGTTTTTT.

The chain carries TRBV2 and TRBJ1-1, with TRBD1 matching 8 bases. The V gene end was trimmed by 9 bases and the J gene end by 1 base; junction bases not matched to a gene: 10. This CDR3 has 15 residues. Germline values: CDR1 SNHLY, CDR2 FYNNEI. The CDR3 region is CASPGGKAQNTEAFF. In nucleotides, the CDR3 is TGTGCCAGTCCAGGGGGCAAGGCTCAGAACACTGAAGCTTTCTTT.

The gene calls are TRBV28 and TRBJ1-5; a possible D gene is TRBD1 (5 bases). Germline CDR1 and CDR2: MDHEN and SYDVKM. CDR3 size: 16 residues. Trimming removed 5 bases from V and 2 bases from J, with 16 bases in between. This CDR3 reads CASSPPGGMGNQPQHF. CDR3 DNA: TGTGCCAGCAGTCCTCCGGGGGGAATGGGCAATCAGCCCCAGCATTTT. The entire variable domain, with the rest obtained from reference TRBV28 and TRBJ1-5, is as follows: DVKVTQSSRYLVKRTGEKVFLECVQDMDHENMFWYRQDPGLGLRLIYFSYDVKMKEKGDIPEGYSVSREKKERFSLILESASTNQTSMYLCASSPPGGMGNQPQHFGDGTRLSIL.

This clone came up a few times. This chain joins TRBV29-1 and TRBJ1-6; 9 bases agree with TRBD1. CDR1 and CDR2 (germline): SQVTM, ANQGSEA. This CDR3 contains 14 residues. With 1 base clipped from V and 7 bases from J, the junction kept 2 bases outside the gene matches. The CDR3 here is CSVEGTGENSPLHF. The DNA for the CDR3 is TGCAGCGTTGAAGGGACAGGGGAAAATTCACCCCTCCACTTT.

CDR3 in DNA: TGTGCCAGCAGCTATCGACAGGGGACCTACGAGCAGTACTTC. Translating it yields CASSYRQGTYEQYF. This chain connects TRBV5-4 to TRBJ2-7; 8 bases map to TRBD1. The V segment lost 3 bases and the J segment 2 bases; nucleotides outside the gene matches: 4. From germline, CDR1 is SGHNT and CDR2 YYREEE (reference sequence). There are 14 residues in the CDR3.

The chain joins TRBV11-2 to TRBJ2-2; D is unresolved. Trimming cost V 2 bases and J 3 bases, with 10 bases left between them. In germline, CDR1 is SGHAT, CDR2 FQNNGV. This CDR3 spans 15 amino acids. The CDR3 DNA reads TGTGCCAGCAGCTTAAGAGGCCGATACACCGGGGAGCTGTTTTTT. Its protein product is CASSLRGRYTGELFF.

V is TRBV9 and J is TRBJ2-2, with 8 bases matching TRBD1. J lost 6 bases, V lost 0 bases, and 7 bases had no gene match. There are 16 residues in the CDR3. Per germline, CDR1 SGDLS and CDR2 YYNGEE. DNA of the CDR3: TGTGCCAGCAGCGTAGTCCAGGACAGGGCGGCCGGGGAGCTGTTTTTT. This translates into CASSVVQDRAAGELFF.

The sample holds one count of this clone. The V call is TRBV5-1, the J call TRBJ2-3; the match to TRBD2 covers 9 bases. J lost 6 bases, V lost 1 base, and 9 bases had no gene match. The germline V gene has CDR1 SGHRS and CDR2 YFSETQ. CDR3 length: 16 amino acids. CDR3 bases: TGCGCCAGCAGCTTGCCGGGACTAGCTGGGGGCGATACGCAGTATTTT. Translation gives CASSLPGLAGGDTQYF.

The chain has TRBV9 and TRBJ2-7; TRBD1 aligns across 10 bases. Trimming took 4 bases from V and 3 from J; bases not matched to a gene: 4. The germline gives CDR1 SGDLS, CDR2 YYNGEE. CDR3 length: 14 residues. The CDR3 sequence: CASSSRTGGYEQYF. The DNA of the CDR3 is TGTGCCAGCAGCAGCCGGACAGGGGGCTACGAGCAGTACTTC.

This sequence joins TRBV28 and TRBJ2-1, with D perhaps matching TRBD2 (6 bases). Trimming took off 4 bases at V and 7 bases at J, with 11 bases between the two ends. The CDR3 length is 13 residues. CDR1 and CDR2 from the germline V gene are MDHEN and SYDVKM. The CDR3 DNA reads as TGTGCCAGCAGTTCGGGGACTCCGAATGAGCAGTTCTTC. Translation: CASSSGTPNEQFF.

The chain joins TRBV7-8 to TRBJ2-3; D perhaps matches TRBD2 (6 bases). The germline CDR1 and CDR2 sequences are SGHVS and FQNEAQ. Trimming stripped 2 bases from V and 0 bases from J, with 18 bases between. The CDR3 spans 18 residues. CDR3 coding DNA: TGTGCCAGCAGCTTATACCCCGGGACTCTCAGTAGCACAGATACGCAGTATTTT. This gives the protein CASSLYPGTLSSTDTQYF.

The chain is built from TRBV4-2 and TRBJ2-1; 7 positions agree with TRBD2. The germline gives CDR1 LGHNA, CDR2 YNFKEQ. Trimming at V came to 3 bases and at J to 4 bases, leaving 9 bases not matched to a gene. The CDR3 has 16 amino acids. Written as DNA, the CDR3 is TGTGCCAGCAGCCAGGTTGGCAGCGGGACTTACAATGAGCAGTTCTTC. It codes for CASSQVGSGTYNEQFF.

This clone appeared a few times. The chain combines TRBV12-5 with TRBJ1-1; D is unresolved. Per the germline V gene, CDR1 is LGHNT and CDR2 is FRNRAP. The V and J ends lost 1 base and 5 bases respectively, with 8 bases between them. This CDR3 is 13 amino acids long. Here the CDR3 reads CASGLDKNTEAFF. The CDR3 nucleotides are TGTGCTAGTGGTTTGGATAAGAATACTGAAGCTTTCTTT.

The gene calls are TRBV25-1 and TRBJ1-3; D ambiguous. Germline V gene data show CDR1 as MGHDK and CDR2 as SYGVNS. The CDR3 sequence is 14 residues long. V was clipped by 8 bases and J by 0 bases, with 11 bases between them. CDR3 loop: CASRSGISGNTIYF. The CDR3 DNA reads as TGTGCCAGCCGATCCGGGATCTCTGGAAACACCATATATTTT.